These 32 T cell receptor beta chains originate from one sample sequenced in a study of blood T cell repertoires in COVID-19. Profiling relied on immunoSEQ multiplex PCR, and the TCRdb table lists in-frame clones only, not all of them. Of approximately 90,000 clones listed, approximately 80% are singletons. The source material was peripheral blood. Receptor source: a woman older than 75 with active or convalescent COVID-19.

The chain uses TRBV19 and TRBJ2-7, with a weak D call TRBD1 (5 bases). Germline CDR1 is LNHDA and CDR2 is SQIVND (reference sequence). The CDR3 has 13 amino acids. Trimming pared 3 bases from V and 0 bases from J, leaving 6 bases between. The CDR3 loop is CASSIQGSYEQYF. CDR3 nucleotide sequence: TGTGCCAGTAGTATTCAGGGCTCCTACGAGCAGTACTTC. Full variable domain (rest looked up from reference TRBV19 and TRBJ2-7): DGGITQSPKYLFRKEGQNVTLSCEQNLNHDAMYWYRQDPGQGLRLIYYSQIVNDFQKGDIAEGYSVSREKKESFPLTVTSAQKNPTAFYLCASSIQGSYEQYFGPGTRLTVT.

Written as DNA, the CDR3 is TGTGCCAGCAGTTTCCCAGGACTAGCGGGCGGGGAGCTGTTTTTT. Its translation is CASSFPGLAGGELFF. V gene TRBV6-6 combines with J gene TRBJ2-2; TRBD2 matches at 11 bases. Germline V gene data show CDR1 as MNHNY and CDR2 as SVGAGI (reference sequence). The J segment lost 7 bases and the V segment lost 4 bases, leaving 5 bases of the junction unmatched. This CDR3 is 15 amino acids long.

The chain uses TRBV6-2 or TRBV6-3 and TRBJ2-7, with TRBD1 identical over 10 bases. V was pared by 2 bases and J by 6 bases, with 13 bases of the junction left unmatched. The germline V gene has CDR1 MNHEY and CDR2 SVGEGT. The length of the CDR3 is 17 residues. The CDR3 nucleotides are TGTGCCAGCAGTTACACTCCGGCGGGACAGGGGTCGGCCGAGCAGTACTTC. This translates into CASSYTPAGQGSAEQYF.

The chain employs TRBV18 and TRBJ2-6, with 10 bases that match TRBD1. Germline CDR1 reads KGHSH; CDR2 reads LQKENI. CDR3 length: 18 residues. The V gene end was trimmed by 6 bases and the J gene end by 1 base; junction bases not matched to a gene: 9. Here the CDR3 DNA reads TGTGCCAGCTCTCGGGACAGGGGAATGGGATCTGGGGCCAACGTCCTGACTTTC. Translating gives CASSRDRGMGSGANVLTF.

The chain combines TRBV7-8 with TRBJ2-2; 7 bases line up with TRBD1. The germline V gene encodes CDR1 SGHVS and CDR2 FQNEAQ. Losses at the gene ends were 0 bases for V and 5 bases for J; bases not matched to a gene: 3. The CDR3 totals 15 residues. The CDR3 DNA is TGTGCCAGCAGCTTAGCGACAGGGTGGACCGGGGAGCTGTTTTTT. Translating it yields CASSLATGWTGELFF.

The J gene is TRBJ2-3, the V gene TRBV6-5; 9 nucleotides line up with TRBD1. This CDR3 comprises 16 residues. V shed 2 bases and J 5 bases; nucleotides not matched to a gene: 8. From germline, CDR1 is MNHEY and CDR2 SVGAGI. As DNA, the CDR3 is TGTGCCAGCAGTTACGGGACAGGGATCTCACAAGATACGCAGTATTTT. Protein product: CASSYGTGISQDTQYF.

The CDR3 nucleotides read TGTGCCAGCAGGTGGGGCCCCCAGGTCGGGCCCCAGCATTTT. This codes for CASRWGPQVGPQHF. J is TRBJ1-5 and V is TRBV5-5; tentatively, D is TRBD1 (5 bases). Germline V lookup: CDR1 SGHKS, CDR2 YYEKEE (reference sequence). The CDR3 has 14 amino acids. V was shortened by 5 bases and J by 9 bases, with 18 bases between the two germline ends.

The chain uses TRBV9 and TRBJ2-1; 12 bases map to TRBD2. This CDR3 contains 14 residues. From germline, CDR1 is SGDLS and CDR2 YYNGEE. J was trimmed by 10 bases and V by 3 bases; bases with no gene match: 5. The CDR3 loop reads CASSGLAGVGEQFF. The CDR3 nucleotides are TGTGCCAGCAGCGGACTAGCGGGAGTGGGCGAGCAGTTCTTC.

This clone was picked up one time. The chain combines TRBV9 with TRBJ2-1; TRBD2 agrees at 8 bases. Unmatched junction bases numbered 10, after V lost 3 bases and J lost 5 bases. The germline V gene encodes CDR1 SGDLS and CDR2 YYNGEE. The CDR3 runs to 16 residues. This chain's CDR3 is CASSASSGSNHNEQFF. In DNA, the CDR3 is TGTGCCAGCAGCGCTTCGAGCGGGAGCAATCACAATGAGCAGTTCTTC.

The V and J genes are TRBV7-6 and TRBJ1-1; no definite D call. This CDR3 contains 15 residues. Germline values: CDR1 SGHVS, CDR2 FNYEAQ. The ends were cut back, 2 bases at V and 0 bases at J, with 10 bases in the middle. CDR3 nucleotides: TGTGCCAGCAGCTTATTAGCGGAAATGAACACTGAAGCTTTCTTT. This gives the protein CASSLLAEMNTEAFF.

The chain joins TRBV2 to TRBJ1-4; TRBD1 aligns across 8 bases. The trim removed 1 base at V and 15 bases at J, leaving 10 bases unmatched. The CDR3 consists of 14 residues. Germline-derived CDR1 and CDR2 are SNHLY and FYNNEI. The CDR3 sequence: CASSEEQGAVGVFF. In DNA form, the CDR3 reads TGTGCCAGCAGTGAAGAGCAGGGGGCAGTAGGAGTGTTTTTT.

V and J are TRBV9 and TRBJ2-3; TRBD1 matches 10 bases. Per germline, CDR1 SGDLS and CDR2 YYNGEE. This CDR3 region has 14 residues. V lost 4 bases and J lost 7; bases outside the gene matches: 6. The CDR3 here is CASSPTGGAHTQYF. The CDR3 nucleotides read TGTGCCAGCAGCCCGACAGGGGGCGCGCATACGCAGTATTTT.

This chain uses TRBV9 with TRBJ2-7; D may be TRBD1 (6 bases). Germline V CDR1 and CDR2: SGDLS, YYNGEE. V lost 4 bases and J lost 3, with 17 bases in between. The length of the CDR3 is 15 residues. The CDR3 protein is CASSSPPTGYYEQYF. CDR3 nucleotide sequence: TGTGCCAGCAGCTCCCCCCCGACAGGCTACTACGAGCAGTACTTC.

V usage is TRBV18 and J usage is TRBJ1-6, with 8 bases that match TRBD1. CDR1 KGHSH and CDR2 LQKENI come from the germline V gene. The V segment lost 6 bases and the J segment 0 bases; nucleotides outside the gene matches: 10. There are 18 residues in the CDR3. The CDR3 reads CASSPQGASLSYNSPLHF. CDR3 nucleotide sequence: TGTGCCAGCTCGCCGCAGGGGGCGTCCCTCTCCTATAATTCACCCCTCCACTTT.

Here the CDR3 reads CASSLVASGRVGTQYF. The CDR3 nucleotides are TGCGCCAGCAGCTTGGTGGCTAGCGGGAGGGTCGGGACGCAGTATTTT. The chain carries TRBV5-1 and TRBJ2-3; 12 bases are a match to TRBD2. Germline values: CDR1 SGHRS, CDR2 YFSETQ. The CDR3 contains 16 residues. V lost 0 bases and J lost 9; bases outside the gene matches: 8.

This chain connects TRBV27 to TRBJ1-6; TRBD1 is a possible D gene (6 bases). Per the germline V gene, CDR1 is MNHEY and CDR2 is SMNVEV (reference sequence). V dropped 6 bases and J dropped 8 bases, with 17 bases sitting between them. The CDR3 extends over 15 amino acids. The DNA of the CDR3 is TGTGCCAGCAGCGTAAGGGGGGGGCGAGATTCACCCCTCCACTTT. Its translation is CASSVRGGRDSPLHF.

This clone turned up a few times. CDR3 DNA sequence: TGTGCCAGCAGCCTAGACAGGGGGCTTAGCTATGGCTACACCTTC. Its protein product is CASSLDRGLSYGYTF. The chain uses TRBV5-6 and TRBJ1-2, with TRBD1 identical over 10 bases. Per germline, CDR1 SGHDT and CDR2 YYEEEE. The CDR3 extends over 15 amino acids. J was trimmed by 4 bases and V by 4 bases; bases with no gene match: 7.

The chain recombines TRBV5-1 with TRBJ2-7; 7 nucleotides align to TRBD1. The CDR3 length is 15 residues. V lost 0 bases and J lost 4; bases outside the gene matches: 7. Germline assignment: CDR1 SGHRS and CDR2 YFSETQ. The CDR3 DNA reads as TGCGCCAGCAGCTTGGCCCCAGGGGGTGGTTACGAGCAGTACTTC. Protein sequence: CASSLAPGGGYEQYF.

This clone came up a few times. V usage is TRBV30 and J usage is TRBJ1-3, with D uncertain. V shed 0 bases and J shed 0 bases, with 6 bases lying between them. The V gene's germline CDR1 is GTSNPN and CDR2 SVGIG (reference sequence). This CDR3 has 14 amino acids. CDR3 protein: CAWSVGLSGNTIYF. The CDR3 nucleotides read TGTGCCTGGAGTGTGGGCCTCTCTGGAAACACCATATATTTT.

The chain combines TRBV14 with TRBJ2-5; D gene uncertain. Germline V gene sequence: CDR1 SGHDN, CDR2 FVKESK. The CDR3 runs to 13 residues. The germline V and J ends were trimmed by 5 bases and 3 bases, with 10 bases remaining between them. The CDR3 loop is CASSGVAEETQYF. The CDR3 region has the DNA TGTGCCAGCAGCGGTGTGGCGGAAGAGACCCAGTACTTC. Full variable domain (outside the CDR3, taken from reference TRBV14 and TRBJ2-5): EAGVTQFPSHSVIEKGQTVTLRCDPISGHDNLYWYRRVMGKEIKFLLHFVKESKQDESGMPNNRFLAERTGGTYSTLKVQPAELEDSGVYFCASSGVAEETQYFGPGTRLLVL.

The V and J genes are TRBV10-3 and TRBJ2-3; possibly TRBD2 for D (6 bases). The germline CDR1 and CDR2 sequences are ENHRY and SYGVKD. Trimming took off 1 base at V and 0 bases at J, with 11 bases between the two ends. CDR3 length: 16 amino acids. The CDR3 reads CAISELGGSSTDTQYF. DNA for the CDR3: TGTGCCATCAGTGAGTTGGGGGGATCTAGCACAGATACGCAGTATTTT.

CDR3 in DNA: TGTGCCAGCAGCTTATCATCTAGCGCAGATACGCAGTATTTT. Translating gives CASSLSSSADTQYF. This chain connects TRBV7-2 to TRBJ2-3, with D possibly matching TRBD2 (6 bases). This CDR3 has 14 residues. Germline assignment: CDR1 SGHTA and CDR2 FQGNSA. V dropped 2 bases and J dropped 4 bases, with 10 bases sitting between them.

The chain carries TRBV6-5 and TRBJ1-1; D gene unclear. Germline assignment: CDR1 MNHEY and CDR2 SVGAGI. Trimming pared 7 bases from V and 1 base from J, leaving 16 bases between. The CDR3 has 15 amino acids. CDR3 amino acids: CASTTGVSRNTEAFF. CDR3 coding DNA: TGTGCCAGCACCACCGGGGTTTCGCGGAACACTGAAGCTTTCTTT.

The chain employs TRBV15 and TRBJ1-2; TRBD1 agrees at 8 bases. Germline CDR1 reads LNHNV; CDR2 reads YYDKDF (reference sequence). Trimming cost V 3 bases and J 7 bases; bases outside gene matches: 16. The CDR3 has 17 residues. The CDR3 spells CATSRDRASLLSRGYTF. As DNA, the CDR3 is TGTGCCACCAGCAGGGACAGGGCATCGCTACTATCTCGTGGCTACACCTTC.

The chain has TRBV5-1 and TRBJ2-3; TRBD1 matches 8 bases. The CDR3 is 15 amino acids. The germline gives CDR1 SGHRS, CDR2 YFSETQ. The V and J ends lost 5 bases and 9 bases, in that order; junction bases with no gene match: 14. The CDR3 loop is CASRLSQGAGVTQYF. The CDR3 DNA follows: TGCGCCAGCAGGTTAAGTCAGGGGGCAGGTGTGACGCAGTATTTT.

The rearrangement uses TRBV3-1 (or the pseudogene TRBV3-2) and TRBJ1-5; D is unclear. The CDR3 contains 13 residues. CDR1 is LGHDT and CDR2 is YNNKEL in the germline V gene (reference sequence). V gave up 4 bases and J gave up 5 bases, with 9 bases separating them. CDR3 in amino acids: CASSLRYHQPQHF. DNA of the CDR3: TGTGCCAGCAGCCTACGGTATCATCAGCCCCAGCATTTT.

The J gene is TRBJ1-1, the V gene TRBV7-6; D perhaps matches TRBD1 (5 bases). Germline V gene lookup returns CDR1 SGHVS and CDR2 FNYEAQ. Trimming left V 8 bases short and J 1 base short, with 14 bases between. This CDR3 spans 14 amino acids. CDR3 sequence: CASEMMGGNTEAFF. The CDR3 nucleotides read TGTGCCAGCGAGATGATGGGGGGGAACACTGAAGCTTTCTTT.

This chain links TRBV28 with TRBJ2-7, with 11 bases lining up with TRBD2. The ends lost 6 bases at V and 11 bases at J; junction bases unmatched: 15. The germline V gene encodes CDR1 MDHEN and CDR2 SYDVKM. This CDR3 has 15 amino acids. The CDR3 DNA sequence: TGTGCCAGCAGGCGGGATATAGCGGGAGGGCTGGTGGAGTACTTC. Translating gives CASRRDIAGGLVEYF.

This rearrangement joins TRBV3-1 (or the pseudogene TRBV3-2) to TRBJ1-4; TRBD1 matches at 9 bases. The CDR3 contains 16 residues. V was pared by 4 bases and J by 10 bases, with 13 bases of the junction left unmatched. CDR1 LGHDT and CDR2 YNNKEL come from the germline V gene (reference sequence). Here the CDR3 reads CASSPLTTGGSGKLFF. CDR3 DNA sequence: TGTGCCAGCAGCCCGCTTACGACAGGGGGGAGTGGAAAACTGTTTTTT.

The rearrangement uses TRBV7-2 and TRBJ1-1, with D possibly being TRBD1 (5 bases). The CDR3 has 14 residues. CDR1 SGHTA and CDR2 FQGNSA come from the germline V gene. Trimming shortened V by 0 bases and J by 4 bases, and 9 bases separated the two germline ends. The CDR3 spells CASSLAGVGTEAFF. DNA of the CDR3: TGTGCCAGCAGCTTAGCAGGGGTCGGCACTGAAGCTTTCTTT. Full variable domain (outside the CDR3, taken from reference TRBV7-2 and TRBJ1-1): GAGVSQSPSNKVTEKGKDVELRCDPISGHTALYWYRQSLGQGLEFLIYFQGNSAPDKSGLPSDRFSAERTGGSVSTLTIQRTQQEDSAVYLCASSLAGVGTEAFFGQGTRLTVV.

The CDR3 region is CASSLGPGDTQYF. The CDR3 region has the DNA TGTGCCAGCAGCTTAGGGCCAGGAGATACGCAGTATTTT. This chain connects TRBV7-2 to TRBJ2-3; no firm D call. This CDR3 region has 13 residues. Per germline, CDR1 SGHTA and CDR2 FQGNSA. Trimming removed 1 base at V and 5 bases at J, with 7 bases between.

The DNA for the CDR3 is TGTGCCACCAGTGATTTGGGACTTGAGGCTTTCTTT. This codes for CATSDLGLEAFF. The chain recombines TRBV24-1 with TRBJ1-1; unclear D gene. With 0 bases removed from V and 11 bases from J, the gap between germline ends came to 9 bases. This CDR3 is 12 amino acids long. Looked up from germline, CDR1 is KGHDR and CDR2 is SFDVKD.